This T cell receptor (beta chain) was documented in a study of neurological immune-mediated disorders. Time point of the sample: technical triplicate 2. One entry per CDR3 protein results from TCRdb running MiXCR on the 5' RACE reads. The repertoire includes more than 55,000 distinct CDR3 sequences, 24% of them detected once, and around 4.5% sits in the top ten. This clonotype was observed at least ten times. The specimen sequenced was PBMCs. The TCR sequence derives from a man aged 55 to 69 with HTLV-1-associated myelopathy (HAM/TSP).

This CDR3 is CSAFGTSGSSDTQYF. CDR3 DNA: TGCAGTGCTTTCGGGACTAGCGGGAGTTCAGATACGCAGTATTTT. The chain has TRBV20-1 and TRBJ2-3; 14 bases fit TRBD2. V shed 5 bases, J shed 4 bases, and the junction held 5 bases outside the gene matches. The CDR3 spans 15 residues. Germline CDR1 reads DFQATT; CDR2 reads SNEGSKA (reference sequence).